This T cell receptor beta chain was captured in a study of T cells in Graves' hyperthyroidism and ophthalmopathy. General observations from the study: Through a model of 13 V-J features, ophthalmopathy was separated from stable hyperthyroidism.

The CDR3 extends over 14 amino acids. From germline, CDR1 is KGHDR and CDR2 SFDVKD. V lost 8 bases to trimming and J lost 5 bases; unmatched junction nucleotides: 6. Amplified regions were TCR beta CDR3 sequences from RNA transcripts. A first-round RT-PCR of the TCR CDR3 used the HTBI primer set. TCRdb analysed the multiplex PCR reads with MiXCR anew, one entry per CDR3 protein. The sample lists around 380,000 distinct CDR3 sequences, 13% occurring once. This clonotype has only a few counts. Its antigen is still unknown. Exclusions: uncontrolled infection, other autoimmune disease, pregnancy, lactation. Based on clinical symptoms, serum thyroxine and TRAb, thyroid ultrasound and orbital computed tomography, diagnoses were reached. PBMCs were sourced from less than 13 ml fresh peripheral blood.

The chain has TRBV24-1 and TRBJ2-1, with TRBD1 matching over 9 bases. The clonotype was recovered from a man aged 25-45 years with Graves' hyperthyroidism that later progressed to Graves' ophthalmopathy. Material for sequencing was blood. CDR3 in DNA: TGTGCCACCACCCGGGACAGGGCAAACAATGAGCAGTTCTTC. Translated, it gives CATTRDRANNEQFF.